The T cell receptor beta chain described here comes from a study of cytomegalovirus exposure and HLA in healthy donors. Amplification used 60 Vbeta primers and 13 Jbeta primers. Produced via immunoSEQ multiplex PCR; TCRdb's table is partial and in-frame only. Among under 300,000 clones listed, 81% were seen once. Germline CDR1 is MNHEY and CDR2 is SVGAGI. The CDR3 is made up of 14 amino acids. V lost 2 bases and J 7 bases, leaving 12 bases between the germline ends. Sequenced material: PBMCs. The sequence came from a woman aged 60-70 years in good health and CMV-seropositive. This rearrangement joins TRBV6-5 to TRBJ1-3; D might be TRBD1 (6 bases). The CDR3 sequence is CASSYDRQANTIYF. For the CDR3, the DNA is TGTGCCAGCAGTTACGATCGACAGGCGAACACCATATATTTT.